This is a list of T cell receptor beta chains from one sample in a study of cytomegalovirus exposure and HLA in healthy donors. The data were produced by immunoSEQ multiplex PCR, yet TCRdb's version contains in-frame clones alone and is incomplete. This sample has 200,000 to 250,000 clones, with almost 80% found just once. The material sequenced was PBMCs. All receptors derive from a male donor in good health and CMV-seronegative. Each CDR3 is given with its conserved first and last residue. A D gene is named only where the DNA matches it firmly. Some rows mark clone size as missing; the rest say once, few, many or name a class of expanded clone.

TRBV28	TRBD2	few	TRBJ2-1	CASSFPISGGRSYNEQFF	TGTGCCAGCAGTTTCCCCATATCAGGCGGGAGGTCCTACAATGAGCAGTTCTTC
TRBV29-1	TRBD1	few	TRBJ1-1	CSVATGATEAFF	TGCAGCGTAGCCACAGGGGCCACTGAAGCTTTCTTT
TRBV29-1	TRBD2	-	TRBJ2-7	CSVMVAGAAEQYF	TGCAGCGTGATGGTGGCGGGAGCAGCCGAGCAGTACTTC
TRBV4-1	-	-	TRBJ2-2	CASSQDRGSGNTGELFF	TGCGCCAGCAGCCAAGATAGGGGTAGCGGGAACACCGGGGAGCTGTTTTTT
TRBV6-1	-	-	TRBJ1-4	CASRPPGHSNEKLFF	TGTGCCAGCAGACCCCCGGGACATTCTAATGAAAAACTGTTTTTT
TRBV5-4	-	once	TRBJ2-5	CASSSRTRLQETQYF	TGTGCCAGCAGCAGTCGAACTAGGCTCCAAGAGACCCAGTACTTC
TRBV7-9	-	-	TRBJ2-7	CASSFQPGTRYGHEQYF	TGTGCCAGCAGCTTTCAACCCGGGACACGGTACGGTCACGAGCAGTACTTC
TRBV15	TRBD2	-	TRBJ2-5	CATSTPGLAGAQETQYF	TGTGCCACCAGCACTCCGGGACTAGCGGGGGCCCAAGAGACCCAGTACTTC
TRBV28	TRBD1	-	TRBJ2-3	CASSLPGTADTQYF	TGTGCCAGCAGTCTCCCCGGGACAGCAGATACGCAGTATTTT
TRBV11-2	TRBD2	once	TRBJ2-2	CASSSGLAVRTGELFF	TGTGCCAGCAGCTCGGGACTAGCGGTCCGGACCGGGGAGCTGTTTTTT
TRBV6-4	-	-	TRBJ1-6	CASSEYATDNNSPLHF	TGTGCCAGCAGTGAATACGCGACAGACAATAATTCACCCCTCCACTTT
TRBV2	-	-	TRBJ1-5	CASSRSGGDQPQHF	TGTGCCAGCAGCCGAAGTGGAGGGGATCAGCCCCAGCATTTT
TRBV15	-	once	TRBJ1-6	CATSRDRLGESPLHF	TGTGCCACCAGCAGAGATAGACTAGGGGAGTCACCCCTCCACTTT
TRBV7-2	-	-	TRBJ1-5	CASSLARAGRENQPQHF	TGTGCCAGCAGCTTAGCGAGGGCGGGGAGAGAGAATCAGCCCCAGCATTTT
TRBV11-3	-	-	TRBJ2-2	CASSLSGTGELFF	TGTGCCAGCAGCTTATCAGGGACCGGGGAGCTGTTTTTT
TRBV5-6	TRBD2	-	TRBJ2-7	CASTSTSGRIPYEQYF	TGTGCCAGCACCTCCACTAGCGGGAGAATCCCCTACGAGCAGTACTTC
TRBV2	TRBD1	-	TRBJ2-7	CASSADRGQGEQYF	TGTGCCAGCAGCGCGGACAGGGGGCAGGGCGAGCAGTACTTC
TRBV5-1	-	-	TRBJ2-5	CASSSGDFIGETQYF	TGCGCCAGCAGCTCTGGGGACTTTATTGGGGAGACCCAGTACTTC
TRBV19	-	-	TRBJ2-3	CASSIQTLSTDTQYF	TGTGCCAGTAGTATCCAAACTCTTAGCACAGATACGCAGTATTTT
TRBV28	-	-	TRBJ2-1	CASSLSPIPPERQGPGDVDEQFF	TGTGCCAGCAGTTTATCGCCAATCCCCCCTGAGAGACAGGGCCCGGGAGATGTGGATGAGCAGTTCTTC
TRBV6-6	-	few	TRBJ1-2	CASSQTDIHGYTF	TGTGCCAGCAGTCAAACCGACATTCATGGCTACACCTTC
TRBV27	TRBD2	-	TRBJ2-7	CASSFTLAGSYEQYF	TGTGCCAGCAGTTTCACCCTAGCGGGCTCCTACGAGCAGTACTTC
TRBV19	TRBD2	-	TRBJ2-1	CASASTSGSRNEQFF	TGTGCCAGCGCCTCGACTAGCGGGAGTAGGAATGAGCAGTTCTTC
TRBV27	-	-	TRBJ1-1	CASSLLGRGGTEAFF	TGTGCCAGCAGTTTATTGGGCCGGGGAGGCACTGAAGCTTTCTTT